Listed here is a single T cell receptor beta chain. The CDR3 contains 17 residues. Germline V gene lookup returns CDR1 SGHVS and CDR2 FQNEAQ. The ends lost 1 base at V and 2 bases at J; junction bases unmatched: 7. Produced via immunoSEQ multiplex PCR; TCRdb's table is partial and in-frame only. The repertoire holds about 240,000 clones, with 86% as singletons. This sample stems from a study of blood T cell repertoires in COVID-19. This chain connects TRBV7-8 to TRBJ2-5; 10 bases match TRBD2. The sample was peripheral blood. The clonotype was recovered from a woman between 45 and 65 years old with COVID-19, enrolled during active disease. The CDR3 DNA is TGTGCCAGCAGCTTAGGGTCTAGCGGGGGCGTGCAAGAGACCCAGTACTTC. It specifies CASSLGSSGGVQETQYF.